The entry that follows covers one T cell receptor (beta chain) sequence. Antigen: not known. This sample is drawn from a study of cytomegalovirus exposure and HLA in healthy donors. The PCR used 60 Vbeta and 13 Jbeta primers. Sequenced by immunoSEQ multiplex PCR; TCRdb stores in-frame clones only, minus some. This sample has just over 200,000 clones, with around 64% found just once. Findings of the study overall: Exclusion applied to some V segments, including TRBV6-2 and TRBV6-3, as they were indistinguishable. The study carried out a later analysis of TCR beta sequences. It associated 15,000 to 20,000 of them with specific HLA alleles at a false discovery rate of 0.05.

The CDR3 consists of 14 residues. V shed 6 bases, J shed 2 bases, and the junction held 7 bases outside the gene matches. Germline lookup yields CDR1 MGHDK and CDR2 SYGVNS. This sequence originates from a man aged 35-49 years in good health and CMV-seropositive. The rearrangement uses TRBV25-1 and TRBJ2-7, with TRBD2 identical over 7 bases. Sequencing was done on a sample of PBMCs. CDR3 in DNA: TGTGCCAGCAGGCCCGCGGGGGAAACCTACGAGCAGTACTTC. This codes for CASRPAGETYEQYF.